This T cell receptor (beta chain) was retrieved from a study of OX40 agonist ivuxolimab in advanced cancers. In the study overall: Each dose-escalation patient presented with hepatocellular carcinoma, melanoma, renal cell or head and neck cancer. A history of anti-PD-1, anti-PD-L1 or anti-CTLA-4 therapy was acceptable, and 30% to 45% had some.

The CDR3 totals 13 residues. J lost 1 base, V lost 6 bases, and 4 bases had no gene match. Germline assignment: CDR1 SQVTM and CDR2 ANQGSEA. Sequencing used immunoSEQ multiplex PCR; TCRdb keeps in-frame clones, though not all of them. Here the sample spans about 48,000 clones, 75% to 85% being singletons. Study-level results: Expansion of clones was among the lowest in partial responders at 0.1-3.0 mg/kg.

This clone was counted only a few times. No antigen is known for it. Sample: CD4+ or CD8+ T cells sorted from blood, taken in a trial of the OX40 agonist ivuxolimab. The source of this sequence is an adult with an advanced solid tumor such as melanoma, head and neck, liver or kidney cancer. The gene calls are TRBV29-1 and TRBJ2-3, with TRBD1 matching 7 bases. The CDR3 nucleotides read TGCAGCGTGGTTGGACAGGGCACAGATACGCAGTATTTT. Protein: CSVVGQGTDTQYF.